This TCR beta chain came from a study of patients and donors after allogeneic stem cell transplantation. One entry per CDR3 protein, called by TCRdb with MiXCR from the RT-PCR reads. This table holds 150,000 to 200,000 distinct CDR3 sequences, approximately 31% found once. Only a few counts were recorded for this clonotype. J lost 5 bases, V lost 8 bases, and 2 bases had no gene match. CDR3 length: 12 amino acids. CDR1 is MDHEN, CDR2 SYDVKM, per germline. Specimen: blood, either unsorted or a sorted T cell fraction (not recorded which). The rearrangement joins TRBV28 to TRBJ2-7; 11 bases line up with TRBD2. This receptor was taken from a human donor who was either an allogeneic HSCT recipient or a stem cell or donor lymphocyte infusion donor (not recorded which). It is not recorded whose cells these are; they may come from a transplant donor. CDR3 DNA sequence: TGTGCCAGCGAGGGACTAGCGGACGAGCAGTACTTC. It specifies CASEGLADEQYF.